The sequence of this TCR beta chain was determined in a study of blood T cells in healthy people across ages. Findings and limits, study-wide: In these data, TCR beta diversity tracked strongly with naive T cell percentage.

Sample-barcoded 5' priming and a J-beta primer mix drove a second PCR of 7 to 11 cycles. TCRdb analysed the 5' RACE reads with MiXCR anew, one entry per CDR3 protein. The table lists 630,000 or so distinct CDR3 sequences, roughly 31% of them singletons. Concerning this clonotype itself: Its antigen is currently unknown. Possible read error: a much larger clone is one base away.

This CDR3 spans 15 amino acids. Germline V gene data show CDR1 as SNHLY and CDR2 as FYNNEI. Germline trimming cut 6 bases from V and 9 bases from J; bases unmatched to any gene: 9. The clonotype originates from a woman aged 80 or older in good health. The sequencing sample was made of blood. The rearrangement joins TRBV2 to TRBJ2-1; TRBD2 agrees at 12 bases. The CDR3 sequence is CASSPTSGGQSEQFF. CDR3 nucleotides: TGTGCCAGCAGCCCTACTAGCGGGGGGCAAAGTGAGCAGTTCTTC.